The clone carrying this TCR beta chain was seen a single time. Its specificity is unknown. Only in-frame clones appear in the TCRdb table, and some are missing; sequencing was by immunoSEQ multiplex PCR. The table has fewer than 100,000 clones, roughly 84% seen once. CDR3 length equals 12 residues. The germline V gene has CDR1 LGHDT and CDR2 YNNKEL (reference sequence). Between the trimmed V and J ends, which lost 1 base and 10 bases, there was a span of 9 bases. This sample is part of a study of T cell responses to AZD1222 COVID-19 vaccine. The analysis combined second doses at about 4 or about 12 weeks. General study results and limits: Repertoire samples came only from after the peak T cell response. Increased Spike-specific TCR breadth and depth were observed after two AZD1222 doses. Donor demographics were predominantly white British with a female majority; clonal diversity may be underestimated.

The material was peripheral blood, obtained 28 days after the second AZD1222 dose. This rearrangement joins TRBV3-1 (or the pseudogene TRBV3-2) to TRBJ2-3, with a tentative D call TRBD1 (6 bases). The sequence was collected from an adult who received the AZD1222 COVID-19 vaccine. The chain's CDR3 is CASSQGDNAQYF. DNA for the CDR3: TGTGCCAGCAGCCAAGGGGACAATGCGCAGTATTTT.